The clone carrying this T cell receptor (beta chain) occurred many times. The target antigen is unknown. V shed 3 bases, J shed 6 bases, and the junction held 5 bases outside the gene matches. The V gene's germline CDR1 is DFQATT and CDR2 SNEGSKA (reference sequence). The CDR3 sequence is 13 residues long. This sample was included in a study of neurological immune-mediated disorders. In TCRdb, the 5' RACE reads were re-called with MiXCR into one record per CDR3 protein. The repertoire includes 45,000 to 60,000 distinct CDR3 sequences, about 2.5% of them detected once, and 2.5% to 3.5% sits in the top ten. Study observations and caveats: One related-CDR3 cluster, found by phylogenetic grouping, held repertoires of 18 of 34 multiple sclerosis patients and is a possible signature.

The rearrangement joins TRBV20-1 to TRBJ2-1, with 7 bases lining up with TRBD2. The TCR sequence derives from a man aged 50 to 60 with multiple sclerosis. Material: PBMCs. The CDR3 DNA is TGCAGTGCTAGTTGGGGGGGAGTCAATGAGCAGTTCTTC. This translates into CSASWGGVNEQFF.